This record covers a single T cell receptor (beta chain). This sample was taken from a study of cytomegalovirus exposure and HLA in healthy donors. It was with 60 Vbeta and 13 Jbeta primers that the PCR ran. Sequenced by immunoSEQ multiplex PCR; TCRdb stores in-frame clones only, minus some. The sample includes about 120,000 clones, roughly 65% of them seen just once. The trim removed 2 bases at V and 5 bases at J, leaving 8 bases unmatched. The CDR3 contains 17 residues. Germline lookup yields CDR1 MNHNS and CDR2 SASEGT. The sequenced sample consisted of PBMCs. The chain has TRBV6-1 and TRBJ2-2; 10 nucleotides align to TRBD2. The source of this sequence is a middle-aged man in good health and CMV-seropositive. The CDR3 DNA reads as TGTGCCAGCAGTGAAATCCCCCCACTAGCGGGAACCGGGGAGCTGTTTTTT. It specifies CASSEIPPLAGTGELFF.